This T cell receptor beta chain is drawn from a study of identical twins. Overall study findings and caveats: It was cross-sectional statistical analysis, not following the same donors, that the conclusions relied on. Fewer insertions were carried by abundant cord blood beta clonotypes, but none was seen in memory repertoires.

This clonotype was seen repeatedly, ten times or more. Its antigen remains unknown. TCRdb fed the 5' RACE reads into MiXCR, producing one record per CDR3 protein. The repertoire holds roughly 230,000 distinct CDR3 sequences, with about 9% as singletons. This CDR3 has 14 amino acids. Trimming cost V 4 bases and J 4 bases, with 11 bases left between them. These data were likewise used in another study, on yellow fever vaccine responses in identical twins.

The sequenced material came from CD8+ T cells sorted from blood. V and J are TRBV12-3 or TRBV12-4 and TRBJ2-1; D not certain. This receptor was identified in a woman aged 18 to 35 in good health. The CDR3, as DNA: TGTGCCAGCAGTTCCGGTCCAAGATACAATGAGCAGTTCTTC. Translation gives CASSSGPRYNEQFF.